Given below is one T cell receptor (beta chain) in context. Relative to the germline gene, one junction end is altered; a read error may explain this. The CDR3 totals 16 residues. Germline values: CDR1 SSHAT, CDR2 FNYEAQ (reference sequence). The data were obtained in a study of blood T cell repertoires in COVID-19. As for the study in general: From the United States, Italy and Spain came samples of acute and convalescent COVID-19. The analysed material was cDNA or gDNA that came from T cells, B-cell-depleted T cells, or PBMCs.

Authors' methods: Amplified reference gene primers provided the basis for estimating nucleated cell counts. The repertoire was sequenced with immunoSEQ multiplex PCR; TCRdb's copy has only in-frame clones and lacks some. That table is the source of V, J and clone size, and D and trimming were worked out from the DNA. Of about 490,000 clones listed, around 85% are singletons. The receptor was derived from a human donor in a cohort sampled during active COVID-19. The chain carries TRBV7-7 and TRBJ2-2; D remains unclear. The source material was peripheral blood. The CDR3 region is CASSLGGPIKVGELFF. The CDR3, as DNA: TGTGCTAGCAGCTTAGGTGGGCCTATAAAGGTCGGGGAGCTGTTTTTT. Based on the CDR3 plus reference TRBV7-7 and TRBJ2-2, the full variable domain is GAGVSQSPRYKVTKRGQDVTLRCDPISSHATLYWYQQALGQGPEFLTYFNYEAQPDKSGLPSDRFSAERPEGSISTLTIQRTEQRDSAMYRCASSLGGPIKVGELFFGEGSRLTVL.